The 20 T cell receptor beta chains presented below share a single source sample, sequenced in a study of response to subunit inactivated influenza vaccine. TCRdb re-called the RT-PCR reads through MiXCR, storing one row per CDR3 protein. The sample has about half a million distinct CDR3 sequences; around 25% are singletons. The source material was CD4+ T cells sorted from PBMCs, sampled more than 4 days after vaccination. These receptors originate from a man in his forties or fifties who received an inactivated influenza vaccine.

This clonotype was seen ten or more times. This CDR3 is CASRTGQGAGELFF. In nucleotides, the CDR3 is TGTGCCAGCAGAACGGGACAGGGGGCCGGGGAGCTGTTTTTT. The chain carries TRBV12-3 or TRBV12-4 and TRBJ2-2; 11 bases match TRBD1. The CDR3 is 14 amino acids. V was pared by 6 bases and J by 6 bases, with 3 bases of the junction left unmatched.

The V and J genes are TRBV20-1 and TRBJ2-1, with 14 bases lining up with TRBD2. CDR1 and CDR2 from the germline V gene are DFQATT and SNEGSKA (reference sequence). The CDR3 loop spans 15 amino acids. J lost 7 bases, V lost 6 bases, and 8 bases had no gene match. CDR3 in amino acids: CSARTGTSGRNEQFF. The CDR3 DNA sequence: TGCAGTGCAAGAACCGGGACTAGCGGGAGAAATGAGCAGTTCTTC.

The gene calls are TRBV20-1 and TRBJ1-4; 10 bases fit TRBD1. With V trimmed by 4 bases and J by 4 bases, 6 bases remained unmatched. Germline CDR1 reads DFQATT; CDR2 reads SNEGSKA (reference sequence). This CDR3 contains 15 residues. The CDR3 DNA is TGCAGTGCTATAAGGGACAGGGGTTTTAATGAAAAACTGTTTTTT. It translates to CSAIRDRGFNEKLFF.

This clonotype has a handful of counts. The CDR3 region is CASSRPLAGPHTGELFF. The CDR3 nucleotides are TGCGCCAGCAGCCGTCCCCTAGCGGGGCCCCACACCGGGGAGCTGTTTTTT. The chain uses TRBV4-1 and TRBJ2-2; 9 bases are a match to TRBD2. The CDR3 loop spans 17 amino acids. CDR1 is MGHRA, CDR2 YSYEKL, per germline. Trimming cost V 4 bases and J 3 bases; bases outside gene matches: 9.

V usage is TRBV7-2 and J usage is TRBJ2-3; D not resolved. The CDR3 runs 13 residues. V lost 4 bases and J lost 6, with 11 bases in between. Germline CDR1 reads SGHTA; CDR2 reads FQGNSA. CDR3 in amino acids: CASSSTALDTQYF. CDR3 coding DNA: TGTGCCAGCAGCTCCACTGCTCTTGATACGCAGTATTTT.

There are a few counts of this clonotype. CDR3 residues: CASSLLIQRYTQYF. The CDR3 DNA follows: TGTGCCAGCAGCTTACTTATTCAGCGATATACGCAGTATTTT. The J gene is TRBJ2-3, the V gene TRBV11-2; D is unclear. Germline V gene sequence: CDR1 SGHAT, CDR2 FQNNGV. V lost 2 bases and J lost 7, with 13 bases in between. The CDR3 length is 14 residues.

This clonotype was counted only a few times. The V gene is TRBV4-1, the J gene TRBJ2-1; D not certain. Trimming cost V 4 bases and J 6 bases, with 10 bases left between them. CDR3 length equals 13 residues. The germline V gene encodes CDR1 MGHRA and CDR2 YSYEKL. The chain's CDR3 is CASSLEIRNEQFF. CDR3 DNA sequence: TGCGCCAGCAGCCTGGAGATTCGCAATGAGCAGTTCTTC.

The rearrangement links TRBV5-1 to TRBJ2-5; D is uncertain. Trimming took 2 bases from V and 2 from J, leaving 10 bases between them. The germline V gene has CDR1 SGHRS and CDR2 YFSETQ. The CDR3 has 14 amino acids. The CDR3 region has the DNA TGCGCCAGCAGCTTCTCGACTGTTCAAGAGACCCAGTACTTC. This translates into CASSFSTVQETQYF.

CDR3 in DNA: TGTGCCAGCAGTTTTAACCCCCACTGGGAGACCCAGTACTTC. Protein product: CASSFNPHWETQYF. The rearrangement joins TRBV27 to TRBJ2-5; D is uncertain. Germline CDR1 MNHEY, CDR2 SMNVEV (reference sequence). This CDR3 is 14 amino acids long. Trimming pared 3 bases from V and 5 bases from J, leaving 13 bases between.

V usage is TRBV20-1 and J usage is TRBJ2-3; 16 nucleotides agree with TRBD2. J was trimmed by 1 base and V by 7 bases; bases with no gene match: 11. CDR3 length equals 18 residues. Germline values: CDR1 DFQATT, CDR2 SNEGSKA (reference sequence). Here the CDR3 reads CSGSGTSGRAKGTDTQYF. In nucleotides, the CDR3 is TGCAGTGGGAGTGGGACTAGCGGGAGGGCGAAAGGCACAGATACGCAGTATTTT.

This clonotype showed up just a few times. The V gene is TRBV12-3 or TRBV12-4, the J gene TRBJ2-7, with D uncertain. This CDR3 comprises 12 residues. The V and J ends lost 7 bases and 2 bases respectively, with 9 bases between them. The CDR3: CASKGLTYEQYF. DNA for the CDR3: TGTGCCAGCAAGGGCCTTACCTACGAGCAGTACTTC.

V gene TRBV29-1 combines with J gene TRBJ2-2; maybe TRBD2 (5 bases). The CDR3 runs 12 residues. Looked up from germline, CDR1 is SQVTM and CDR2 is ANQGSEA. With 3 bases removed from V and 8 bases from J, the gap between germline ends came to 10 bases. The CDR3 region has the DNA TGCAGCGTTGATACGGGGAAAGGGGAGCTGTTTTTT. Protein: CSVDTGKGELFF.

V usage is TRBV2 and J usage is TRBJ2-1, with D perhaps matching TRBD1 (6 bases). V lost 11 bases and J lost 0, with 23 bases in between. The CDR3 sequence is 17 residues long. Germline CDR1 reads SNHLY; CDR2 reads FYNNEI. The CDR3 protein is CASHNRVTVTSYNEQFF. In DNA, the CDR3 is TGTGCCTCCCATAACAGGGTAACCGTAACCTCCTACAATGAGCAGTTCTTC.

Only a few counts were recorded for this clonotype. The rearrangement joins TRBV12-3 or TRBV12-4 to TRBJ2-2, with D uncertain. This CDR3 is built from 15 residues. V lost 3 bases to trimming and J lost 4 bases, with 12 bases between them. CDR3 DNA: TGTGCCAGCAGTTTGCAGGCCCTGGGCACCGGGGAGCTGTTTTTT. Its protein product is CASSLQALGTGELFF.

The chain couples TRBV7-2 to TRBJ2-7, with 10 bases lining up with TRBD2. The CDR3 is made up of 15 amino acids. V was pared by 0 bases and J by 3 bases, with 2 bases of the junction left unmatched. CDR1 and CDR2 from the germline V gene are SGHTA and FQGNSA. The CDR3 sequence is CASSLAVAGGYEQYF. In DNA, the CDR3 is TGTGCCAGCAGCTTAGCGGTAGCGGGGGGCTACGAGCAGTACTTC. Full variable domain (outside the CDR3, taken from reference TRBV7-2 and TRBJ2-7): GAGVSQSPSNKVTEKGKDVELRCDPISGHTALYWYRQSLGQGLEFLIYFQGNSAPDKSGLPSDRFSAERTGGSVSTLTIQRTQQEDSAVYLCASSLAVAGGYEQYFGPGTRLTVT.

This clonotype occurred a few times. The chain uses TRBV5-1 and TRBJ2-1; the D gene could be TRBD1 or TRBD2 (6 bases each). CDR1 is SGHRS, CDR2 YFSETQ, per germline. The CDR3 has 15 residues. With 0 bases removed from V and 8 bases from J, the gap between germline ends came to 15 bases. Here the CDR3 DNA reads TGCGCCAGCAGCTTGGGGGGGGCCAACGGATATGAGCAGTTCTTC. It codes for CASSLGGANGYEQFF.

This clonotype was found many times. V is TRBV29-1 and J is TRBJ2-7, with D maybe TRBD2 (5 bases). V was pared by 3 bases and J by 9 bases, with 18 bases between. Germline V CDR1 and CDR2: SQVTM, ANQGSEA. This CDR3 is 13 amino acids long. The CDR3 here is CSVDGLAGGVQYF. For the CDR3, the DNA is TGCAGCGTTGATGGGCTAGCCGGAGGCGTGCAGTACTTC.

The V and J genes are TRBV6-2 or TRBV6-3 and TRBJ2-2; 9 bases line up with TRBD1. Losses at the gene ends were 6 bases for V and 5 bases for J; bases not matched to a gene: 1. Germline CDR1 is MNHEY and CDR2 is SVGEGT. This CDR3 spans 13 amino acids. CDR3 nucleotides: TGTGCCAGCAGACAGGGGGCGACCGGGGAGCTGTTTTTT. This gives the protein CASRQGATGELFF.

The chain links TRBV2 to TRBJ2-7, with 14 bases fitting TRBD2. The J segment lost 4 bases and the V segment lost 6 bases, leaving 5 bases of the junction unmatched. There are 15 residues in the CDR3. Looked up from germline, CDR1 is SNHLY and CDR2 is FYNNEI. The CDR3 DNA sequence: TGTGCCAGCAGGGGAGGACTAGCGGGGGGTTACGAGCAGTACTTC. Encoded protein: CASRGGLAGGYEQYF. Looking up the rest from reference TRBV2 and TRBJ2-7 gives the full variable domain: EPEVTQTPSHQVTQMGQEVILRCVPISNHLYFYWYRQILGQKVEFLVSFYNNEISEKSEIFDDQFSVERPDGSNFTLKIRSTKLEDSAMYFCASRGGLAGGYEQYFGPGTRLTVT.

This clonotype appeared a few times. The CDR3 sequence: CASSAGGYGYTF. For the CDR3, the DNA is TGTGCCAGCAGTGCAGGGGGGTATGGCTACACCTTC. The chain employs TRBV12-3 or TRBV12-4 and TRBJ1-2; 7 nucleotides match TRBD1. Unmatched junction bases numbered 2, after V lost 5 bases and J lost 5 bases. CDR3 length equals 12 residues.